These 5 T cell receptor beta chains were sequenced from one sample in a study of shared clonotypes between healthy human individuals. CD45RO-negative cells were positively selected for CCR7, leaving out terminally differentiated effector memory CD45RA+ cells. The table came from immunoSEQ multiplex PCR; TCRdb's copy has only in-frame clones and leaves some out. The data show about 870,000 clones, roughly 92% seen once. Sequencing input: naive CD8+ T cells sorted from blood. The receptors were sampled from a man aged 30-40 years in good health.

This chain joins TRBV10-2 and TRBJ2-7, with 9 bases aligning to TRBD1. The V gene end was trimmed by 7 bases and the J gene end by 6 bases; junction bases not matched to a gene: 7. CDR1 WSHSY and CDR2 SAAADI come from the germline V gene. This CDR3 spans 13 amino acids. DNA of the CDR3: TGCGCCAGCACACGACAGGGGGACGGCGAGCAGTACTTC. This encodes CASTRQGDGEQYF.

The DNA of the CDR3 is TGTGCCAGCAAGGCTGCATGGAACACCGGGGAGCTGTTTTTT. This encodes CASKAAWNTGELFF. V usage is TRBV2 and J usage is TRBJ2-2; D is ambiguous. The V end lost 7 bases, the J end lost 1 base, and 10 bases lay between the germline ends. Germline CDR1 and CDR2: SNHLY and FYNNEI. This CDR3 region has 14 residues.

The genes are TRBV28 and TRBJ2-3; D gene ambiguous. The germline V gene encodes CDR1 MDHEN and CDR2 SYDVKM. The CDR3 spans 15 residues. Trimming removed 4 bases from V and 0 bases from J, with 11 bases in between. The CDR3 DNA follows: TGTGCCAGCAGTTCCCTTACCTCTAGCACAGATACGCAGTATTTT. Amino acid sequence: CASSSLTSSTDTQYF.

The chain carries TRBV7-6 and TRBJ2-7; 7 nucleotides align to TRBD1. V lost 4 bases, J lost 3 bases, and 3 bases stayed unmatched. Germline loops: CDR1 SGHVS, CDR2 FNYEAQ. This CDR3 comprises 13 residues. The DNA for the CDR3 is TGTGCCAGCAGCTCGGGACAGTTCTACGAGCAGTACTTC. Residues: CASSSGQFYEQYF.

In the case of this clone: The sample contains more than one DNA sequence encoding this CDR3. This chain joins TRBV30 and TRBJ1-5; no clear D. V lost 2 bases and J 4 bases, leaving 9 bases between the germline ends. Germline V gene data show CDR1 as GTSNPN and CDR2 as SVGIG (reference sequence). The CDR3 runs 13 residues. CDR3 DNA sequence: TGTGCCTGGAGTAAAGGGTCTAATCAGCCCCAGCATTTT. Translating it yields CAWSKGSNQPQHF.